What follows is one T cell receptor beta chain and its context. The antigen is unknown. The sample belongs to a study of blood T cells in healthy people across ages. Findings of the study overall: Diversity figures derived from one million T cells were judged to underestimate the true value.

With a J-beta primer mix and a sample-barcoded 5' primer, a second PCR ran about 6 to 11 cycles. Carrying 12 random nucleotides, a template-switch adaptor labeled each individual cDNA molecule. TCRdb processed the 5' RACE reads anew with MiXCR; each CDR3 protein has one entry. Here the sample spans 1.8 million or so distinct CDR3 sequences, about two fifths being singletons. Germline V gene data show CDR1 as MGHRA and CDR2 as YSYEKL. V lost 3 bases to trimming and J lost 2 bases; unmatched junction nucleotides: 4. The CDR3 sequence is 15 residues long. The sequence came from a human donor in good health. The sample taken for sequencing was blood. The J gene is TRBJ2-1, the V gene TRBV4-1, with TRBD2 identical over 7 bases. In nucleotides, the CDR3 is TGCGCCAGCAGCCACGGACTAGGGCCCTACAATGAGCAGTTCTTC. Translating it yields CASSHGLGPYNEQFF.